Following are 12 T cell receptor beta chains from one sample sequenced in a study of T cells in Graves' hyperthyroidism and ophthalmopathy (dated by TCRdb to between 2018 and 2020). Library generation was performed with multiplex PCR. Sequencing took place on an Illumina HiSeq 2000. TCR beta CDR3 regions were amplified from RNA transcripts. For the first round of RT-PCR on the TCR CDR3, the HTBI primer set was used together with the Qiagen OneStep RT-PCR kit. The public sequencing data were trimmed at Q25 with fastp and processed into clonotypes with MiXCR by TCRdb, which kept only in-frame beta chains. When rows share a CDR3 protein, they turn into one entry using the most common DNA and genes. The sample table records about 300,000 distinct CDR3 sequences; approximately 14% of these occur just once. The ten largest clones take up 7% to 9% of the sample. Sample: blood. The source of these receptors is a woman between 40 and 50 years old with Graves' hyperthyroidism.

This clonotype was recorded many times. V is TRBV7-2 and J is TRBJ2-3; TRBD2 might be the D (5 bases). The length of the CDR3 is 12 residues. Trimming pared 5 bases from V and 6 bases from J, leaving 9 bases between. CDR1 and CDR2 from the germline V gene are SGHTA and FQGNSA. The CDR3 is CASSGSVDTQYF. CDR3 DNA sequence: TGTGCCAGCAGCGGTAGCGTTGATACGCAGTATTTT.

This clonotype was observed many times. This rearrangement joins TRBV20-1 to TRBJ2-7, with TRBD2 identical over 8 bases. This CDR3 comprises 15 residues. CDR1 is DFQATT, CDR2 SNEGSKA, per germline (reference sequence). The V and J ends lost 5 bases and 1 base, in that order; junction bases with no gene match: 10. The CDR3 nucleotides are TGCAGTGCTTCTCCGCTAGCGGGTCTATCCTACGAGCAGTACTTC. Its translation: CSASPLAGLSYEQYF.

The genes are TRBV5-1 and TRBJ2-5, with D perhaps matching TRBD1 (6 bases). Germline CDR1 is SGHRS and CDR2 is YFSETQ. The ends were cut back, 4 bases at V and 2 bases at J, with 15 bases in the middle. The CDR3 contains 15 residues. CDR3 coding DNA: TGCGCCAGCAGCCTGATCGGGACAAAGCAAGAGACCCAGTACTTC. This translates into CASSLIGTKQETQYF.

This clonotype was seen many times. The chain carries TRBV30 and TRBJ1-1, with 7 bases lining up with TRBD1. The CDR3 has 14 residues. V was pared by 2 bases and J by 0 bases, with 3 bases of the junction left unmatched. Germline V lookup: CDR1 GTSNPN, CDR2 SVGIG (reference sequence). CDR3 loop: CAWSKTGVNTEAFF. For the CDR3, the DNA is TGTGCCTGGAGTAAAACAGGGGTGAACACTGAAGCTTTCTTT.

In its sample, this clonotype was seen many times. The V gene is TRBV3-1, the J gene TRBJ1-2; TRBD1 is a possible D gene (5 bases). The V and J ends lost 5 bases and 7 bases respectively, with 11 bases between them. The CDR3 runs to 12 residues. Germline CDR1 reads LGHDT; CDR2 reads YNNKEL (reference sequence). The CDR3 nucleotides are TGTGCCAGCAGCGCCGGGACGCGTGGCTACACCTTC. The encoded protein is CASSAGTRGYTF. Complete variable domain (other parts from reference TRBV3-1 and TRBJ1-2): DTAVSQTPKYLVTQMGNDKSIKCEQNLGHDTMYWYKQDSKKFLKIMFSYNNKELIINETVPNRFSPKSPDKAHLNLHINSLELGDSAVYFCASSAGTRGYTFGSGTRLTVV.

This clonotype was observed many times. The chain couples TRBV11-2 to TRBJ1-6, with unresolved D. Trimming stripped 8 bases from V and 7 bases from J, with 15 bases between. Germline V gene sequence: CDR1 SGHAT, CDR2 FQNNGV. The CDR3 is 14 amino acids. In DNA, the CDR3 is TGTGCCAGCGCCCCCAATCTTCAGAATTCACCCCTCCACTTT. Its translation: CASAPNLQNSPLHF. Using reference TRBV11-2 and TRBJ1-6 for the parts outside the CDR3, the full variable domain is EAGVAQSPRYKIIEKRQSVAFWCNPISGHATLYWYQQILGQGPKLLIQFQNNGVVDDSQLPKDRFSAERLKGVDSTLKIQPAKLEDSAVYLCASAPNLQNSPLHFGNGTRLTVT.

The sample holds a few counts of this clonotype. CDR3 sequence (DNA): TGTGCCAGCAGTTTTAAAGGGGGCGGCAGGGAAAAACTGTTTTTT. This translates into CASSFKGGGREKLFF. V usage is TRBV6-1 and J usage is TRBJ1-4; 7 nucleotides align to TRBD1. The germline V gene has CDR1 MNHNS and CDR2 SASEGT. V lost 5 bases, J lost 8 bases, and 11 bases stayed unmatched. This CDR3 region has 15 residues.

This clonotype was recorded at least ten times. The chain uses TRBV30 and TRBJ1-4; D call uncertain. The CDR3 is 13 residues long. V was pared by 2 bases and J by 5 bases, with 9 bases between. Looked up from germline, CDR1 is GTSNPN and CDR2 is SVGIG (reference sequence). Here the CDR3 reads CAWSRSANEKLFF. The CDR3 DNA sequence: TGTGCCTGGAGTAGATCGGCGAATGAAAAACTGTTTTTT. Together with reference TRBV30 and TRBJ1-4, the CDR3 gives the full variable domain: SQTIHQWPATLVQPVGSPLSLECTVEGTSNPNLYWYRQAAGRGLQLLFYSVGIGQISSEVPQNLSASRPQDRQFILSSKKLLLSDSGFYLCAWSRSANEKLFFGSGTQLSVL.

V is TRBV11-2 and J is TRBJ2-3; no definite D call. V lost 6 bases and J 4 bases, leaving 14 bases between the germline ends. Germline values: CDR1 SGHAT, CDR2 FQNNGV. The CDR3 is made up of 14 amino acids. The chain's CDR3 is CASSAHRGADTQYF. The CDR3 nucleotides are TGTGCCAGCAGTGCCCACAGAGGCGCAGATACGCAGTATTTT.

V is TRBV27 and J is TRBJ1-1, with 7 bases that match TRBD1. V gave up 7 bases and J gave up 5 bases; unmatched junction bases: 7. CDR1 and CDR2 from the germline V gene are MNHEY and SMNVEV (reference sequence). The length of the CDR3 is 13 residues. CDR3 in DNA: TGTGCCAGCACCCCAGGGGGAGGAACTGAAGCTTTCTTT. This encodes CASTPGGGTEAFF.

For this clonotype: A much larger clone sits a single nucleotide away, making a read error possible. The chain uses TRBV11-2 and TRBJ2-3; D call uncertain. The V end lost 5 bases, the J end lost 2 bases, and 23 bases lay between the germline ends. The CDR3 covers 18 residues. Germline V gene data show CDR1 as SGHAT and CDR2 as FQNNGV. The CDR3 sequence is CASSPMAPAPALTDTQYF. The CDR3 nucleotides read TGTGCCAGCAGCCCGATGGCCCCTGCACCAGCTCTCACAGATACGCAGTATTTT.

The gene calls are TRBV30 and TRBJ2-7; 9 bases are a match to TRBD2. V gave up 1 base and J gave up 4 bases; unmatched junction bases: 11. The CDR3 runs 16 residues. Germline-derived CDR1 and CDR2 are GTSNPN and SVGIG (reference sequence). CDR3 bases: TGTGCCTGGAGTGGAGGGGGTTTGCGGGAGGGTTACGAGCAGTACTTC. It specifies CAWSGGGLREGYEQYF.